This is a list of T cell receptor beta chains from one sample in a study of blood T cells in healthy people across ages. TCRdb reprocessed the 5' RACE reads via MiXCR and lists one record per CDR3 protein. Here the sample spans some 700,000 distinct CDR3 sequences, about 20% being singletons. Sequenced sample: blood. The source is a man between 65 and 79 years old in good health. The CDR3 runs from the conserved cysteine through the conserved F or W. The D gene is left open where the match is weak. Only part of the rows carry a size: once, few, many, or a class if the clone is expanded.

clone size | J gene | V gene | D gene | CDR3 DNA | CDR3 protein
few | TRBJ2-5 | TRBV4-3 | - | TGCGCCAGCAGCCAAGATTTTTCCTTTTTGGGGACCCAGTACTTC | CASSQDFSFLGTQYF
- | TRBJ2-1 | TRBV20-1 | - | TGCAGTGCTAGAGATTCTTCAATACTACGTGGTTCCTACAATGAGCAGTTCTTC | CSARDSSILRGSYNEQFF
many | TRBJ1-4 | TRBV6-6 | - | TGTGCCAGCAGTTGGGGACTGGTTGAAAAACTGTTTTTT | CASSWGLVEKLFF
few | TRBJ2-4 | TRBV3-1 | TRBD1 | TGTGCCAGCAGCCTCGGACAGGGAATGATAGCCAAAAACATTCAGTACTTC | CASSLGQGMIAKNIQYF
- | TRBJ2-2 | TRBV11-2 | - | TGTGCCAGCAGCTTAACCAGACACACCGGGGAGCTGTTTTTT | CASSLTRHTGELFF
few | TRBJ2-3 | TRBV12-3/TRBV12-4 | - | TGTGCCAGCGGTCCCCGGGGTACGCAGTATTTT | CASGPRGTQYF
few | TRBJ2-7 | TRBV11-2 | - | TGTGCCAGCAGCTCCTATCCCCTTGACAGGTTTACCTACGAGCAGTACTTC | CASSSYPLDRFTYEQYF
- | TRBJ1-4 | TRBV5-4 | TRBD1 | TGTGCCAGCAGCTTGGACCCGGACAGGGAGATGTTTTTT | CASSLDPDREMFF
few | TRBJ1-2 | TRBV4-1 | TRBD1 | TGCGCCAGCAGCCAAGATCAACAGGGGCCTTTCGGCTACACCTTC | CASSQDQQGPFGYTF
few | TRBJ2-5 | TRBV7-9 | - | TGTGCCAGCAGCCCCGGGAGCCTTTTTGCAGAGACCCAGTACTTC | CASSPGSLFAETQYF
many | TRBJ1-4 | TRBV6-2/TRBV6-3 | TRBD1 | TGTGCCAGCAGTTACGGGGGACAGGCGGATGAAAAACTGTTTTTT | CASSYGGQADEKLFF
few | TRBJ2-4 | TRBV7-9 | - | TGTGCCAGCAGCGAAAATCGGGTCGCCATTCAGTACTTC | CASSENRVAIQYF
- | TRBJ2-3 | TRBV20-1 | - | TGCAGTGCTAGACCAGGGATTAACACAGATACGCAGTATTTT | CSARPGINTDTQYF
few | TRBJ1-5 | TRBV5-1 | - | TGCGCCAGCAGCTTGGGTGCCACGAATCAGCCCCAGCATTTT | CASSLGATNQPQHF